Listed below are T cell receptor beta chains from one sample, sequenced in a study of blood T cell repertoires in COVID-19. Libraries were prepared by immunoSEQ multiplex PCR; TCRdb keeps only in-frame clonotypes and omits some of them. The table has 380,000 or so clones, around 89% seen once; the top ten hold over 1%. Input material: peripheral blood. The receptors stem from a middle-aged man with acute or convalescent COVID-19. Each CDR3 is given with its conserved first and last residue. Each record gives: D gene, clone size, J gene, V gene, CDR3 DNA, CDR3 protein. A D gene is named only where the DNA matches it firmly. Clone size is stated in some rows and not others, as once, few, many or a class when expanded.

>.|few|TRBJ2-1|TRBV27
TGTGCCAGCAGTTTTCTTTACAATGAGCAGTTCTTC
CASSFLYNEQFF
>TRBD1|.|TRBJ2-5|TRBV9
TGTGCCAGCAGTCCCCAGGGGGCTCTGGAGACCCAGTACTTC
CASSPQGALETQYF
>.|.|TRBJ2-5|TRBV4-1
TGCGCCAGCAGCCAAGGGGGGCCTCAAGAGACCCAGTACTTC
CASSQGGPQETQYF
>.|once|TRBJ1-2|TRBV6-5
TGTGCCAGCGGAGCACAGGGAAAGACCAACTATGGCTACACCTTC
CASGAQGKTNYGYTF
>TRBD1|.|TRBJ2-5|TRBV19
TGTGCCAGTAGTACTGGGACAGCGTTGACGCAAGAGACCCAGTACTTC
CASSTGTALTQETQYF
>.|few|TRBJ1-1|TRBV7-3
TGTGCCAGCAGCCCAGAGGGCCCCGCGACCACTGAAGCTTTCTTT
CASSPEGPATTEAFF
>.|.|TRBJ2-3|TRBV7-3
TGTGCCAGCAGCTCAGAACCCACAGATACGCAGTATTTT
CASSSEPTDTQYF
>TRBD2|.|TRBJ2-3|TRBV5-1
TGCGCCAGCGACCGGACTAGCGGGCGCTCCCCCACAGATACGCAGTATTTT
CASDRTSGRSPTDTQYF
>.|.|TRBJ1-5|TRBV4-3
TGCGCCAGCGCCGCACATTATAGCAATCAGCCCCAGCATTTT
CASAAHYSNQPQHF
>.|.|TRBJ2-3|TRBV28
TGTGCCAGCGCTAACCCCGGGGGCACAGATACGCAGTATTTT
CASANPGGTDTQYF
>.|.|TRBJ1-1|TRBV6-5
TGTGCCAGCAGTCCACCGACAGGTTATGGCACTGAAGCTTTCTTT
CASSPPTGYGTEAFF